This T cell receptor beta chain appears in the sequencing data of a study of blood T cell repertoires in COVID-19. Trimming removed 0 bases at V and 4 bases at J, with 18 bases between. This CDR3 contains 16 residues. CDR1 is GTSNPN and CDR2 is SVGIG in the germline V gene (reference sequence). Clinical history as reported by participants underpinned cohort assignment. In the authors' methods: Reference gene primer amplification yielded estimated nucleated cell counts. The protocol was immunoSEQ multiplex PCR, while the TCRdb copy is restricted to in-frame clones and leaves out a portion. V, J and clone size are those of that table, while D and trimming were read from the DNA. The sample consists of about 330,000 clones, 88% of them appearing once.

Sequences were obtained from PBMCs or T cells enriched from blood (not recorded which). The clonotype comes from a man aged 30-40 years who had recovered from COVID-19. The rearrangement joins TRBV30 to TRBJ1-1; the D gene is possibly TRBD1 (5 bases). Here the CDR3 DNA reads TGTGCCTGGAGTGTACCACCGGGGGTTAGGTTCACTGAAGCTTTCTTT. It is translated as CAWSVPPGVRFTEAFF.